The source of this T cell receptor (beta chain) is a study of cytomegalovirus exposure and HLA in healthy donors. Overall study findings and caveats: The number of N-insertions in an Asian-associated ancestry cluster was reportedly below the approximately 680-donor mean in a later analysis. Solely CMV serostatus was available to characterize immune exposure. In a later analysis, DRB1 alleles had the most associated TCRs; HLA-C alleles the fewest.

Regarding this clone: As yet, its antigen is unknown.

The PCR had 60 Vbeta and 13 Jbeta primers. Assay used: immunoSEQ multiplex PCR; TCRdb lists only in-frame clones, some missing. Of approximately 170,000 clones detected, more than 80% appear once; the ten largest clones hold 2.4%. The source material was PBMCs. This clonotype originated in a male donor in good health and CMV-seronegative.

As DNA, the CDR3 is TGTGCCAGCAGCGTAGACGGGAGGGACCACGAGCAGTACTTC. Amino acids: CASSVDGRDHEQYF. This chain joins TRBV9 and TRBJ2-7; 8 bases map to TRBD2. V was pared by 0 bases and J by 5 bases, with 4 bases of the junction left unmatched. The V gene's germline CDR1 is SGDLS and CDR2 YYNGEE. The length of the CDR3 is 14 residues.